These T cell receptor beta chains were read from a single sample in a study of technical replicates of blood from a handful of donors. Sequenced by immunoSEQ multiplex PCR; TCRdb stores in-frame clones only, minus some. In the table there are 70,000 to 80,000 clones, around 97% of which are singletons. Sequenced material: T cells isolated from PBMCs. The receptors were sampled from a human donor in good health. CDR3s include the opening cysteine and the closing phenylalanine or tryptophan. D genes are given only for firm matches. For some rows the clone size is stated as once, few or many, or as a class when expanded; others skip it.

>TRBV5-1|NA|TRBJ2-2|TRBD1
TGCGCCAGCAGAGTTGGACAGGGGGCGACCGGGGAGCTGTTTTTT
CASRVGQGATGELFF
>TRBV10-3|NA|TRBJ2-1|NA
TGTGCCATCAGGAATATTACGGGGAATGAGCAGTTCTTC
CAIRNITGNEQFF
>TRBV2|NA|TRBJ2-7|NA
TGTGCCAGCAGTTTAGACATCTACGAGCAGTACTTC
CASSLDIYEQYF
>TRBV9|few|TRBJ1-1|NA
TGTGCCAGCGGGAGGGAGAACACTGAAGCTTTCTTT
CASGRENTEAFF
>TRBV7-2|NA|TRBJ1-6|TRBD1
TGTGCCAGCAGCCTCCTACAGGGGGCTACACCCCTCCACTTT
CASSLLQGATPLHF
>TRBV7-9|NA|TRBJ2-7|TRBD1
TGTGCCAGCAGCCCCACTGGACAGGGCCCACTCAATTACGAGCAGTACTTC
CASSPTGQGPLNYEQYF
>TRBV2|NA|TRBJ2-7|NA
TGTGCCAGCAGTGAGAGGGTAATGTACGAGCAGTACTTC
CASSERVMYEQYF
>TRBV7-8|NA|TRBJ2-2|TRBD1
TGTGCCAGCAGCTTCACAGGGGACGCCGGGGAGCTGTTTTTT
CASSFTGDAGELFF
>TRBV18|NA|TRBJ1-5|NA
TGTGCCAGCTCACCGGACAACAATCAGCCCCAGCATTTT
CASSPDNNQPQHF
>TRBV4-2|NA|TRBJ1-4|NA
TGTGCCAGCAGCCAAGCCGACTCCGGACAAAGAATTAATGAAAAACTGTTTTTT
CASSQADSGQRINEKLFF